This T cell receptor beta chain was identified in a study of T cell repertoires in cytomegalovirus infection. On the study more broadly: Public TCR beta signatures indicated both CMV infection and matching HLA type. General observations from the study: The study found HLA-C-restricted CMV-specific TCR beta clonotypes dominating the ex vivo response. The study identified carriers of CMV plus the relevant HLA from cumulative public TCR beta family frequency.

TCRdb re-called the reads through MiXCR, storing one row per CDR3 protein. The sample has 480,000 or so distinct CDR3 sequences; around 11% are singletons. This clonotype was seen repeatedly, ten times or more. The antigen remains unidentified. Unmatched junction bases numbered 9, after V lost 6 bases and J lost 7 bases. Germline V lookup: CDR1 SGHNT, CDR2 YENEEA. This CDR3 comprises 15 residues. This receptor was identified in a human donor in good health (CMV status not recorded). Some clones in this sample may be carry-over from other donors' samples. The rearrangement links TRBV11-3 to TRBJ2-2, with TRBD1 identical over 9 bases. Specimen: PBMCs. CDR3 amino acids: CASRRDRDSVGELFF. CDR3 DNA: TGTGCCAGCAGAAGGGACAGGGATTCGGTCGGGGAGCTGTTTTTT. The complete variable domain, with remaining parts taken from reference TRBV11-3 and TRBJ2-2, reads EAGVVQSPRYKIIEKKQPVAFWCNPISGHNTLYWYLQNLGQGPELLIRYENEEAVDDSQLPKDRFSAERLKGVDSTLKIQPAELGDSAVYLCASRRDRDSVGELFFGEGSRLTVL.